These 13 T cell receptor beta chains were all obtained from the same sample, sequenced in a study of OX40 agonist ivuxolimab in advanced cancers. Measured with immunoSEQ multiplex PCR; TCRdb has only the in-frame clones, and not every one. The sample yields 60,000 to 65,000 clones, about four fifths seen once. This specimen was CD4+ or CD8+ T cells sorted from blood, taken in a trial of the OX40 agonist ivuxolimab. These receptor sequences come from an adult with an advanced solid tumor such as melanoma, head and neck, liver or kidney cancer.

The V and J genes are TRBV4-1 and TRBJ1-2; possibly TRBD1 for D (6 bases). This CDR3 has 16 amino acids. Looked up from germline, CDR1 is MGHRA and CDR2 is YSYEKL. V shed 1 base and J shed 1 base, with 13 bases lying between them. CDR3: CASSQGRGGGNYGYTF. In DNA form, the CDR3 reads TGCGCCAGCAGCCAAGGGAGGGGAGGGGGTAACTATGGCTACACCTTC.

This chain joins TRBV20-1 and TRBJ1-2, with D unclear. CDR1 and CDR2 from the germline V gene are DFQATT and SNEGSKA (reference sequence). The CDR3 is 11 amino acids. The CDR3 nucleotides are TGCAGCCCCAAGACCAACTATGGCTACACCTTC. It translates to CSPKTNYGYTF.

This CDR3 reads CASTTGTANEKLFF. The CDR3 DNA is TGTGCCAGCACCACCGGGACAGCTAATGAAAAACTGTTTTTT. The chain has TRBV7-6 and TRBJ1-4; the match to TRBD1 covers 7 bases. This CDR3 region has 14 residues. Germline loops: CDR1 SGHVS, CDR2 FNYEAQ. The V and J ends lost 7 bases and 3 bases, in that order; junction bases with no gene match: 5.

The V call is TRBV2, the J call TRBJ2-3, with D perhaps matching TRBD2 (6 bases). The CDR3 has 14 residues. Looked up from germline, CDR1 is SNHLY and CDR2 is FYNNEI. Trimming took 6 bases from V and 0 from J, leaving 10 bases between them. The CDR3 region is CASSFGTSTDTQYF. The CDR3 DNA reads as TGTGCCAGCAGCTTCGGGACTAGCACAGATACGCAGTATTTT.

This clone was seen more than once but under ten times. The chain links TRBV28 to TRBJ1-1, with TRBD1 as a possible D gene (5 bases). The CDR3 is made up of 13 amino acids. CDR1 is MDHEN and CDR2 is SYDVKM in the germline V gene. Trimming pared 7 bases from V and 4 bases from J, leaving 13 bases between. The CDR3 region is CASISGVPTEAFF. For the CDR3, the DNA is TGTGCCAGCATCTCGGGGGTACCCACTGAAGCTTTCTTT.

V and J are TRBV9 and TRBJ1-6; the D is unclear. The germline V and J ends were trimmed by 4 bases and 7 bases, with 9 bases remaining between them. The CDR3 runs 13 residues. From germline, CDR1 is SGDLS and CDR2 YYNGEE. The CDR3 DNA follows: TGTGCCAGCAGCCTACGGTCAAATTCACCCCTCCACTTT. It yields the protein CASSLRSNSPLHF.

The CDR3 nucleotides are TGTGCTAGTGGTCCCGGACAGGGAGACACTGAAGCTTTCTTT. Amino acid sequence: CASGPGQGDTEAFF. The rearrangement uses TRBV12-5 and TRBJ1-1; 8 bases agree with TRBD1. This CDR3 region has 14 residues. Germline trimming cut 5 bases from V and 3 bases from J; bases unmatched to any gene: 5. The germline V gene has CDR1 LGHNT and CDR2 FRNRAP.

This clone turned up a few times. The rearrangement joins TRBV7-9 to TRBJ2-5; 12 nucleotides line up with TRBD1. V trimming: 6 bases; J trimming: 5 bases; junction bases outside the gene matches: 7. This CDR3 spans 15 amino acids. Germline CDR1 and CDR2: SEHNR and FQNEAQ (reference sequence). This CDR3 reads CASRDRDRGPETQYF. CDR3 nucleotide sequence: TGTGCCAGCAGGGACCGGGACAGGGGGCCCGAGACCCAGTACTTC.

This rearrangement joins TRBV29-1 to TRBJ2-5; the match to TRBD1 covers 8 bases. V shed 7 bases and J 4 bases; nucleotides not matched to a gene: 8. The CDR3 totals 13 residues. Per the germline V gene, CDR1 is SQVTM and CDR2 is ANQGSEA. The CDR3 DNA reads as TGCAGCGCCTCCAGGGGGCAGGGAGAGACCCAGTACTTC. It specifies CSASRGQGETQYF.

This clone ranks as medium-sized (0.01 to 0.1%). The chain uses TRBV2 and TRBJ1-1; D not resolved. Germline CDR1 and CDR2: SNHLY and FYNNEI. CDR3 length: 17 residues. Trimming removed 4 bases at V and 0 bases at J, with 18 bases between. The CDR3 DNA reads TGTGCCAGCAGTGCCCAAACCGAGTCCACTATGAACACTGAAGCTTTCTTT. It encodes CASSAQTESTMNTEAFF.

The table lists this clone with a few counts. V and J are TRBV4-2 and TRBJ1-1; no clear D. V lost 0 bases and J 3 bases, leaving 11 bases between the germline ends. The CDR3 contains 15 residues. Germline CDR1 and CDR2: LGHNA and YNFKEQ. CDR3 loop: CASSQEVGLDTEAFF. CDR3 sequence (DNA): TGTGCCAGCAGCCAAGAAGTGGGGTTGGACACTGAAGCTTTCTTT.

The chain has TRBV6-5 and TRBJ1-2, with D hard to call. The CDR3 is made up of 14 amino acids. The V gene's germline CDR1 is MNHEY and CDR2 SVGAGI. Trimming left V 0 bases short and J 4 bases short, with 9 bases between. CDR3 coding DNA: TGTGCCAGCAGTTACTCGGCAGCTACCTATGGCTACACCTTC. This codes for CASSYSAATYGYTF.

The genes are TRBV2 and TRBJ2-1; D perhaps matches TRBD2 (6 bases). Germline CDR1 and CDR2: SNHLY and FYNNEI. Trimming removed 8 bases from V and 10 bases from J, with 24 bases in between. The CDR3 runs to 15 residues. The CDR3 region has the DNA TGTGCCAGCGCCTCCGGGTCCGGGGGTACATGGGAGCAGTTCTTC. Protein product: CASASGSGGTWEQFF. The entire variable domain, with the rest obtained from reference TRBV2 and TRBJ2-1, is as follows: EPEVTQTPSHQVTQMGQEVILRCVPISNHLYFYWYRQILGQKVEFLVSFYNNEISEKSEIFDDQFSVERPDGSNFTLKIRSTKLEDSAMYFCASASGSGGTWEQFFGPGTRLTVL.